This T cell receptor beta chain was captured in a study of precursors of human CD4 cytotoxic T cells (dated by TCRdb to the late 2010s). About the full investigation: The bulk TCR-seq analysis covered CD4+ memory subsets from roughly 15 donors in total. Sequences for both the TCRalpha and TCRbeta chains came out of the TCR-seq analysis of 13 to 15 donors (table S7).

Findings and caveats that apply to the study as a whole: Expanded effector clonotypes made up a larger fraction of IL-7Rhigh TEMRA clonotypes than of TEM or TCM clonotypes. Compared with TCM and TEM subsets, the IL-7Rhigh and IL-7R- TEMRA subsets had more restricted TCR repertoires, with lower diversity and more expanded clonotypes. Only about 95% of the 14 donors were included in some of the bulk TCR-seq comparisons, which suggests that not every subset was available for every donor. The limitation that the direction of differentiation between precursor and effector cells cannot be definitively established by a human observational design was noted by the authors.

CDR1 and CDR2 (SQVTM, ANQGSEA) derive from the germline V gene. The CDR3 contains 15 residues, cysteine and phenylalanine counted. Left in the record is the CDR3 DNA by itself, 45 bases read in frame from the first base. Trimming takes 7 bases off V and 3 bases off J; junction bases not matched to a gene: 7. As to this clonotype: Its binding antigen is unknown. Nothing much larger sits one base from this clone, and base qualities are not available.

Sequencing was carried out with an Illumina MiSeq. The authors' pipeline ran thus. Repertoire diversity was measured with the Shannon-Wiener index computed in VDJtools. Expanded TCRbeta clonotypes were defined as those with a clonotype frequency of at least 3. The public reads were run again by TCRdb, first through fastp at Q25 and then through MiXCR, and only productive beta chains were kept. Every distinct CDR3 protein forms one entry, paired with its most common genes and DNA. The V and J calls shown here were made by TCRdb, not taken from the authors' results. For this sample the table gives around 490 distinct CDR3 sequences, of which under 20% were detected only once. Just over 20% of the sample belongs to the ten largest clones. Bulk UMI-based TCR sequencing was performed on four sorted CD4+ memory subsets (TCM, TEM, IL-7Rhigh TEMRA, IL-7R- TEMRA) to test a precursor-effector relationship among CD4 cytotoxic T cells. The cells came from peripheral blood mononuclear cells that had been isolated from human blood.

This chain joins TRBV29-1 to TRBJ2-3; the central 13 bases match TRBD2. The sequenced material came from memory CD4+ T cells from blood (PBMCs). The sequence was obtained from a human donor in good health. The CDR3 loop reads CSALLAGGLTDTQYF. The nucleotide sequence reads TGCAGCGCTCTACTAGCGGGAGGGTTAACAGATACGCAGTATTTT.